The rows below give T cell receptor beta chains drawn from one sample of a study of CD8 T cells in Susac syndrome. TCRdb analysed the immunoSEQ multiplex PCR reads with MiXCR anew, one entry per CDR3 protein. Of over 100,000 distinct CDR3 sequences listed, less than 97% are singletons. The specimen was CD4+ T cells from PBMCs. These receptors were obtained from a human donor in good health. Each CDR3 is given with its conserved first and last residue. D genes are given only for firm matches.

d_call	j_call	v_call	cdr3_aa
TRBD1	TRBJ1-2	TRBV6-6	CASSYRGQGGGYTF
NA	TRBJ2-4	TRBV29-1	CSVEDQGGAKNIQYF
TRBD2	TRBJ2-7	TRBV15	CATSRDPGGSDEQYF
NA	TRBJ1-6	TRBV27	CASSVQGSHSPLHF
TRBD2	TRBJ2-5	TRBV12-3/TRBV12-4	CASSFLAGAQETQYF
TRBD2	TRBJ2-2	TRBV27	CASTVWAGGYTGELFF
TRBD1	TRBJ2-3	TRBV6-5	CASSYLGGAGTDTQYF
TRBD2	TRBJ2-7	TRBV3-1	CASSQESGGDSYEQYF
TRBD1	TRBJ1-1	TRBV20-1	CSLTGQVNTEAFF
NA	TRBJ2-7	TRBV5-8	CASSLRDAAYEQYF
NA	TRBJ2-1	TRBV7-8	CASSRNGFNEQFF
TRBD1	TRBJ2-7	TRBV12-3/TRBV12-4	CASSPRTGEQYF
TRBD2	TRBJ2-4	TRBV18	CASSPSGRGVFQYF
TRBD2	TRBJ2-7	TRBV9	CASSVRAGAGEQYF